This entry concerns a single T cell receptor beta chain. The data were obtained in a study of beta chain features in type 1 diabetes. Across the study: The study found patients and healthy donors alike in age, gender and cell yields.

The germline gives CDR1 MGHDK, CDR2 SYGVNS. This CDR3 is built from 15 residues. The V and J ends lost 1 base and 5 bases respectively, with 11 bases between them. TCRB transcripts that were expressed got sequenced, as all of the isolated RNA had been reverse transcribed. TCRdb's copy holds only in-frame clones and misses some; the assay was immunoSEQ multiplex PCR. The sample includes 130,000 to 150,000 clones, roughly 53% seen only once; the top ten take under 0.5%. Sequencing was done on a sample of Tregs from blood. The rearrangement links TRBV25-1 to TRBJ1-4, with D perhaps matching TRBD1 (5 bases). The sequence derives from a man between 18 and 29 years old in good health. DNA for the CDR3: TGTGCCAGCAGTGAATGGGGCGGAGACAATGAAAAACTGTTTTTT. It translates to CASSEWGGDNEKLFF.